Sequencing of this TCR beta chain was carried out in a study of Graves' ophthalmopathy and Graves' hyperthyroidism. About the study: Before any treatment was given, at initial diagnosis, peripheral blood was collected. Whole-study findings and limits: Most expanded clonotypes from thyroid (those above 0.001 frequency) were also found in blood. For predicting ophthalmopathy progression, the model had approximately 70% sensitivity and nearly 75% specificity.

As for this clonotype: Its antigen is unidentified.

V lost 5 bases and J lost 3; bases outside the gene matches: 7. This CDR3 is built from 15 residues. Germline CDR1 reads SNHLY; CDR2 reads FYNNEI. RNA served as the template for amplifying TCR beta CDR3 regions. The workflow started with a first-round RT-PCR run with HTBI primers and then moved on to a second-round multiplex PCR. TCRdb processed the multiplex PCR reads anew with MiXCR; each CDR3 protein has one entry. The table lists 500,000 to 800,000 distinct CDR3 sequences, 35% to 50% of them singletons, with roughly 3.5% in the top ten. The clonotype originates from an adult man with Graves' ophthalmopathy. Sequenced material: peripheral blood. This sequence joins TRBV2 and TRBJ2-7, with TRBD2 matching 10 bases. The CDR3 nucleotides read TGTGCCAGCAGTTTCACCGGGACTAGCGTCTACGAGCAGTACTTC. As protein: CASSFTGTSVYEQYF.